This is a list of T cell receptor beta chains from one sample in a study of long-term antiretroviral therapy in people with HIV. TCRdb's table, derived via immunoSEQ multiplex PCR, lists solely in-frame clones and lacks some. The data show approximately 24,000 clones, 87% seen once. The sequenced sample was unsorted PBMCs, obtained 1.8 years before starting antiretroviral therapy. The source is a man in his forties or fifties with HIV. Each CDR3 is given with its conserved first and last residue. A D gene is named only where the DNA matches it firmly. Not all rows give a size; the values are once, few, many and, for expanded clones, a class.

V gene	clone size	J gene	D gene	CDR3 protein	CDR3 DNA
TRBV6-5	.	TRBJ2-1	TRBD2	CATRGAGRGYNEQFF	TGTGCCACCAGGGGAGCCGGGAGGGGTTACAATGAGCAGTTCTTC
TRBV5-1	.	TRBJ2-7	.	CASSLVSAEGQYF	TGCGCCAGCAGCTTGGTATCGGCAGAAGGGCAGTACTTC
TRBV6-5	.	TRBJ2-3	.	CATSSANTQYF	TGTGCCACCAGCTCCGCGAATACGCAGTATTTT
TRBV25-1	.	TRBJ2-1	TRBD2	CASSEHSGLADYNEQFF	TGTGCCAGCAGTGAACATTCGGGACTAGCGGACTACAATGAGCAGTTCTTC
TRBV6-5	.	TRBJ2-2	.	CASGRHYTGELFF	TGTGCCAGCGGGCGACATTACACCGGGGAGCTGTTTTTT
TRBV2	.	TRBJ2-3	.	CASSEVWSTDTQYF	TGTGCCAGCAGTGAAGTTTGGAGCACAGATACGCAGTATTTT
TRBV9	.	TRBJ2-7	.	CASSSTESEQYF	TGTGCCAGCAGCTCAACGGAATCCGAGCAGTACTTC
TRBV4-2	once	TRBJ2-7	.	CASSLTAGGEIEQYF	TGTGCCAGCAGCCTTACAGCGGGTGGGGAGATTGAGCAGTACTTC
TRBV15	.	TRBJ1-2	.	CATSRETVGVGYTF	TGTGCCACCAGCAGGGAAACAGTGGGGGTAGGCTACACCTTC
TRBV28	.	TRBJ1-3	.	CASTDSVSGNTIYF	TGTGCCAGCACTGACAGCGTCTCTGGAAACACCATATATTTT
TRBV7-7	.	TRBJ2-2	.	CASSPLQGLDTGELFF	TGTGCTAGCAGCCCCCTCCAGGGTTTGGACACCGGGGAGCTGTTTTTT
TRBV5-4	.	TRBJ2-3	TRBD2	CASSSGLAFSTHTQYF	TGTGCCAGCAGCTCCGGACTAGCGTTCTCCACTCATACGCAGTATTTT
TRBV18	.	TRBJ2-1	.	CASSPTRTFNEQFF	TGTGCCAGCTCCCCTACTAGAACGTTCAATGAGCAGTTCTTC
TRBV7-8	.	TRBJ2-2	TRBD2	CASSQPGLLKSNTGELFF	TGTGCCAGCAGCCAGCCGGGACTACTGAAATCTAACACCGGGGAGCTGTTTTTT
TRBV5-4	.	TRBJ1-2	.	CASSINGERGYTF	TGTGCCAGCAGCATCAATGGGGAACGCGGCTACACCTTC
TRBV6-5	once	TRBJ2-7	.	CASAYRGTSTYEQYF	TGTGCCAGCGCCTACAGAGGCACTAGTACCTACGAGCAGTACTTC
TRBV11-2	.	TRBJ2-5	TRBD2	CASSLGISGGAPETQYF	TGTGCCAGCAGCTTAGGCATCAGCGGGGGGGCCCCAGAGACCCAGTACTTC
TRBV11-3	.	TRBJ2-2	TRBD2	CASSLHEESLLAGDTGELFF	TGTGCCAGCAGCTTACACGAGGAGTCCCTACTAGCGGGGGACACCGGGGAGCTGTTTTTT
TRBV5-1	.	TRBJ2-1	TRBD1	CASSPGTGGEGEQFF	TGCGCCAGCAGCCCCGGGACAGGGGGCGAGGGTGAGCAGTTCTTC
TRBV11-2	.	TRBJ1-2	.	CASSLDQVTGVGYGYTF	TGTGCCAGCAGCTTAGATCAGGTTACAGGCGTGGGCTATGGCTACACCTTC
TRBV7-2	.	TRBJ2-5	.	CASSFQRGEETQYF	TGTGCCAGCAGCTTCCAGAGAGGGGAGGAGACCCAGTACTTC
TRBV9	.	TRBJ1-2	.	CASSVGTNYYGYTF	TGTGCCAGCAGCGTAGGGACAAATTACTATGGCTACACCTTC
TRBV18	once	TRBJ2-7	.	CASSPAYRDYEQYF	TGTGCCAGCTCACCCGCCTATCGGGACTACGAGCAGTACTTC
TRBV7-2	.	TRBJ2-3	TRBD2	CASSGAASGALFTQYF	TGTGCCAGCAGCGGAGCGGCTAGCGGGGCCCTCTTTACGCAGTATTTT
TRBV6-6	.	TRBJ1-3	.	CASSYGPGIYF	TGTGCCAGCAGTTACGGACCCGGCATATATTTT
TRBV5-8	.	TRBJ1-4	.	CASSAGRVLPNEKLFF	TGTGCCAGCAGCGCTGGTAGGGTCCTACCTAATGAAAAACTGTTTTTT